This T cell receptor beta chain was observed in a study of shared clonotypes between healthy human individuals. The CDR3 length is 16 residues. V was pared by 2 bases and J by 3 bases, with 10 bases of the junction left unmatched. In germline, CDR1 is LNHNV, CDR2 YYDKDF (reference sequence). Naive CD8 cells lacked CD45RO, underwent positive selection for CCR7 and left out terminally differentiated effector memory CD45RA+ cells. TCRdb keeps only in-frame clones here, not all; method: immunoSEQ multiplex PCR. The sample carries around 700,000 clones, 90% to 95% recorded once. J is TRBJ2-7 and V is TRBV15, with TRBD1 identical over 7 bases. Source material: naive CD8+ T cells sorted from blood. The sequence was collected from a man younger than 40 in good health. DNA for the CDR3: TGTGCCACCAGCAGACCTTTTGACAGGGATGACTACGAGCAGTACTTC. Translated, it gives CATSRPFDRDDYEQYF.